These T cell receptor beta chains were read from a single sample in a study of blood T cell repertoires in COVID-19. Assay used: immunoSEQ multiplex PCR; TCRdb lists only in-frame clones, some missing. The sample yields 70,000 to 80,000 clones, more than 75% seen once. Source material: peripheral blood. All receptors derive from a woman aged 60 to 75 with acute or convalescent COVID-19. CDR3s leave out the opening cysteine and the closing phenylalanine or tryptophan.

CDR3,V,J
AWSGGQESQY,TRBV30,TRBJ2-5
ASSLDGGTRTDTQY,TRBV5-5,TRBJ2-3
ASSLVETYEQY,TRBV5-1,TRBJ2-7
ASSSPGGTYT,TRBV7-2,TRBJ1-2
ASRITGYGYT,TRBV12-3/TRBV12-4,TRBJ1-2
ASSQGDSSETQY,TRBV14,TRBJ2-5
ASSPDSQGAQETQY,TRBV5-1,TRBJ2-5
ASSTTGGRTGELF,TRBV19,TRBJ2-2
ASRSTTPSYEQY,TRBV25-1,TRBJ2-7
ASSESQNSAIDTQY,TRBV25-1,TRBJ2-3
ASSYGGTANEQF,TRBV6-5,TRBJ2-1
ASSYSTRGLNEQY,TRBV6-5,TRBJ2-7
ASRDLDSIQETQY,TRBV19,TRBJ2-5
ASSGLAGGGEQF,TRBV2,TRBJ2-1
ASSVVGVDGDTQY,TRBV9,TRBJ2-3
ASSRWASGGVNNEQF,TRBV11-2,TRBJ2-1
ASSLGGMNTEAF,TRBV11-1,TRBJ1-1
ASSLTSSYNEQF,TRBV7-9,TRBJ2-1
ASSNDGEDKPAF,TRBV21-1,TRBJ1-1
ASSNPREGENEQY,TRBV19,TRBJ2-7
ASSQGGATRETQY,TRBV3-1/TRBV3-2,TRBJ2-5
ASSRGETQY,TRBV6-5,TRBJ2-5
ASRQTGVGQPQH,TRBV25-1,TRBJ1-5
ASGRTVNQPQH,TRBV6-5,TRBJ1-5
ATSLGGLPSPQY,TRBV15,TRBJ2-5
ASSKIPPGETEAF,TRBV19,TRBJ1-1
ASSSADGYGYT,TRBV6-5,TRBJ1-2
ASSGTGGPSYNEQF,TRBV5-8,TRBJ2-1
ASRWTGPGTGYT,TRBV21-1,TRBJ1-2
ASSLDFSSGNTIY,TRBV11-2,TRBJ1-3
ASSLGASTSGTDTQY,TRBV5-8,TRBJ2-3
ASGRDRETDTQY,TRBV5-8,TRBJ2-3
AISDPFEGAADEQY,TRBV10-3,TRBJ2-7
ASSGSLVNEKLF,TRBV6-5,TRBJ1-4
ASIDRGIGTEAF,TRBV19,TRBJ1-1
ASSIGNEQY,TRBV19,TRBJ2-7
ASSLTGNVANVLT,TRBV11-2,TRBJ2-6
ASSRTGHGNTIY,TRBV6-2/TRBV6-3,TRBJ1-3
ASSSEDREKLF,TRBV11-2,TRBJ1-4
ASSSWTSGGAHIQY,TRBV7-2,TRBJ2-4